The 20 T cell receptor beta chains below were found in one sample sequenced in a study of response to subunit inactivated influenza vaccine. One entry per CDR3 protein results from TCRdb running MiXCR on the RT-PCR reads. Among 200,000 to 300,000 distinct CDR3 sequences listed, 9.5% to 15% were seen once. The source was non-naive T cells sorted from PBMCs, collected 14 to 15 days before vaccination. The source of these receptors is a man aged 50 or older who received an inactivated influenza vaccine.

V and J are TRBV5-1 and TRBJ2-4; D is uncertain. V was cut by 4 bases and J by 5 bases, with 10 bases left in between. CDR1 SGHRS and CDR2 YFSETQ come from the germline V gene. The CDR3 extends over 13 amino acids. The CDR3 DNA follows: TGCGCCAGCAGCCGGACCCAGGAAAACATTCAGTACTTC. Protein product: CASSRTQENIQYF.

This clonotype has a single count. The junction and the germline gene differ at one end; a read error may be behind it. This chain connects TRBV28 to TRBJ1-1; D gene unclear. Germline V gene sequence: CDR1 MDHEN, CDR2 SYDVKM. The CDR3 has 13 amino acids. Here the CDR3 reads CASSLRVNAEAFF. In DNA form, the CDR3 reads TGTGCCAGCAGTCTCCGGGTGAACGCTGAAGCTTTCTTT.

This clonotype was recorded at least ten times. The V gene is TRBV9, the J gene TRBJ2-1, with D possibly being TRBD1 (6 bases). The CDR3 covers 17 residues. Germline V lookup: CDR1 SGDLS, CDR2 YYNGEE. Trimming took 0 bases from V and 8 from J, leaving 21 bases between them. CDR3 bases: TGTGCCAGCAGCGTAGACAATCCCCGCCTGCAGGGGCATGAGCAGTTCTTC. It is translated as CASSVDNPRLQGHEQFF.

The chain uses TRBV7-8 and TRBJ1-6, with D tentatively TRBD1 (6 bases). Germline loops: CDR1 SGHVS, CDR2 FQNEAQ. The germline V and J ends were trimmed by 5 bases and 1 base, with 18 bases remaining between them. The CDR3 has 18 residues. The CDR3 is CASSHDRGRGSYNSPLHF. CDR3 DNA sequence: TGTGCCAGCAGCCATGATCGGGGGCGTGGGTCCTATAATTCACCCCTCCACTTT.

The chain uses TRBV7-2 and TRBJ2-7; D ambiguous. This CDR3 is 15 amino acids long. V was shortened by 1 base and J by 3 bases, with 13 bases between the two germline ends. The germline CDR1 and CDR2 sequences are SGHTA and FQGNSA. The CDR3 DNA sequence: TGTGCCAGCAGCTTAGGCTTCGCGAAAGGCTACGAGCAGTACTTC. This encodes CASSLGFAKGYEQYF.

This clonotype was seen a handful of times. The genes are TRBV5-5 and TRBJ1-2; 8 positions match TRBD1. This CDR3 contains 14 residues. Trimming took 4 bases from V and 8 from J; bases not matched to a gene: 10. Germline lookup yields CDR1 SGHKS and CDR2 YYEKEE (reference sequence). In nucleotides, the CDR3 is TGTGCCAGCAGCCAAGGACAGGGAGCTTGGGGCTACACCTTC. It yields the protein CASSQGQGAWGYTF.

This clonotype turned up a few times. The chain joins TRBV25-1 to TRBJ1-4, with TRBD1 identical over 9 bases. J gave up 3 bases and V 8 bases, and 4 bases lay outside the gene matches. From germline, CDR1 is MGHDK and CDR2 SYGVNS. The CDR3 extends over 14 amino acids. CDR3 DNA: TGTGCCAGCGGGCGGGACAGGGCTAATGAAAAACTGTTTTTT. Its translation: CASGRDRANEKLFF.

This clonotype appeared a few times. This chain joins TRBV4-2 and TRBJ2-1; TRBD1 agrees at 10 bases. Trimming removed 1 base from V and 11 bases from J; junction bases left unmatched: 5. CDR3 size: 14 residues. The germline gives CDR1 LGHNA, CDR2 YNFKEQ. Here the CDR3 DNA reads TGTGCCAGCAGCCAAGGCGGACAGGGGGGTAAGCAGTTCTTC. Encoded protein: CASSQGGQGGKQFF.

As concerns this clonotype: Here the CDR3 omits its conserved ending phenylalanine or tryptophan, so a read error is the likely source. The V gene is TRBV7-9, the J gene TRBJ1-1; D perhaps matches TRBD1 (5 bases). The CDR3 has 14 residues. Germline V CDR1 and CDR2: SEHNR, FQNEAQ (reference sequence). Trimming removed 3 bases at V and 0 bases at J, with 8 bases between. The CDR3 DNA reads as TGTGCCAGCAGCTTTGGACATCTGAACACTGAAGCTTTCCTT. This codes for CASSFGHLNTEAFL.

This clonotype was detected many times. The gene calls are TRBV4-1 and TRBJ2-7; 14 nucleotides match TRBD2. Germline-derived CDR1 and CDR2 are MGHRA and YSYEKL. V lost 1 base, J lost 3 bases, and 14 bases stayed unmatched. The CDR3 covers 20 residues. CDR3 in DNA: TGCGCCAGCAGCCAAGTCCTCGTTTGGACTAGCGGGGGGCAACTCTACGAGCAGTACTTC. It translates to CASSQVLVWTSGGQLYEQYF.

This clonotype was seen ten or more times. The chain couples TRBV12-3 or TRBV12-4 to TRBJ2-7; D is unclear. The V end was cut by 5 bases, the J end by 2 bases, with 7 bases between. There are 12 residues in the CDR3. The CDR3 loop reads CASSQGTYEQYF. In DNA, the CDR3 is TGTGCCAGCAGTCAAGGGACCTACGAGCAGTACTTC.

Comments on this clonotype: A much larger clonotype is one base distant, so this may be a read error. The J gene is TRBJ1-5, the V gene TRBV7-8; possibly TRBD1 for D (6 bases). This CDR3 comprises 15 residues. The germline V and J ends were trimmed by 8 bases and 5 bases, with 19 bases remaining between them. The germline V gene has CDR1 SGHVS and CDR2 FQNEAQ. The CDR3 spells CASRPDGGLDQPQHF. CDR3 nucleotide sequence: TGTGCCAGCCGTCCGGATGGGGGCCTTGATCAGCCCCAGCATTTT.

This clonotype was seen a handful of times. This chain joins TRBV5-4 and TRBJ2-7; 7 bases map to TRBD1. There are 15 residues in the CDR3. Trimming cost V 4 bases and J 0 bases; bases outside gene matches: 7. Germline CDR1 is SGHNT and CDR2 is YYREEE (reference sequence). Written as DNA, the CDR3 is TGTGCCAGCAGCACCGGGACAGACGGCTCCTACGAGCAGTACTTC. Amino acids: CASSTGTDGSYEQYF.

This clonotype was found many times. The chain links TRBV7-2 to TRBJ2-1; 7 bases line up with TRBD2. CDR1 is SGHTA and CDR2 is FQGNSA in the germline V gene. The CDR3 extends over 14 amino acids. J gave up 4 bases and V 6 bases, and 6 bases lay outside the gene matches. In DNA, the CDR3 is TGTGCCAGCAGTGGGAGGGTGCGATACAATGAGCAGTTCTTC. Amino acids: CASSGRVRYNEQFF.

This clonotype was seen only a few times. The rearrangement joins TRBV4-1 to TRBJ2-2, with 11 nucleotides matching TRBD2. From germline, CDR1 is MGHRA and CDR2 YSYEKL. The CDR3 runs 20 residues. Germline trimming cut 1 base from V and 4 bases from J; bases unmatched to any gene: 14. This chain's CDR3 is CASSQVVVAGGAGGTGELFF. CDR3 DNA: TGCGCCAGCAGCCAAGTGGTGGTAGCGGGAGGGGCCGGGGGCACCGGGGAGCTGTTTTTT.

The chain uses TRBV5-3 and TRBJ2-1; the match to TRBD2 covers 10 bases. TRBV5-3 is an ORF; its function is uncertain. V lost 4 bases to trimming and J lost 7 bases; unmatched junction nucleotides: 8. The CDR3 extends over 15 amino acids. CDR3 nucleotides: TGTGCCAGAAGCCCGGGACTAGCGCACGGAAATGAGCAGTTCTTC. As protein: CARSPGLAHGNEQFF.

The table lists this clonotype with many counts. CDR3 protein: CSVGGNLGEQYF. The DNA for the CDR3 is TGCAGCGTTGGCGGGAATCTGGGCGAGCAGTACTTC. The genes are TRBV29-1 and TRBJ2-7, with D possibly matching TRBD2 (6 bases). Trimming removed 4 bases from V and 6 bases from J, with 13 bases in between. There are 12 residues in the CDR3. The germline V gene has CDR1 SQVTM and CDR2 ANQGSEA.

At least ten counts were recorded for this clonotype. V and J are TRBV15 and TRBJ1-2; 12 bases are shared with TRBD1. The CDR3 length is 15 residues. The V gene's germline CDR1 is LNHNV and CDR2 YYDKDF (reference sequence). The V segment lost 5 bases and the J segment 4 bases; nucleotides outside the gene matches: 5. The CDR3 sequence is CATSGTGGNFYGYTF. The DNA of the CDR3 is TGTGCCACCAGCGGGACAGGGGGCAATTTCTATGGCTACACCTTC. The complete variable domain, with remaining parts taken from reference TRBV15 and TRBJ1-2, reads DAMVIQNPRYQVTQFGKPVTLSCSQTLNHNVMYWYQQKSSQAPKLLFHYYDKDFNNEADTPDNFQSRRPNTSFCFLDIRSPGLGDTAMYLCATSGTGGNFYGYTFGSGTRLTVV.

This clonotype has only a few counts. This chain connects TRBV11-2 to TRBJ2-3; no clear D gene. Between the trimmed V and J ends, which lost 1 base and 2 bases, there was a span of 13 bases. This CDR3 is 16 amino acids long. Germline V CDR1 and CDR2: SGHAT, FQNNGV. The CDR3 protein is CASSLVGYTSTDTQYF. The CDR3 DNA sequence: TGTGCCAGCAGCTTAGTGGGGTACACCTCCACAGATACGCAGTATTTT.

In its sample, this clonotype was seen many times. The chain is built from TRBV5-5 and TRBJ2-2; 9 positions match TRBD1. This CDR3 has 16 amino acids. Germline loops: CDR1 SGHKS, CDR2 YYEKEE (reference sequence). V dropped 2 bases and J dropped 1; count of bases not matched to a gene: 3. The CDR3: CASSFGQGRNTGELFF. The CDR3 bases are TGTGCCAGCAGCTTCGGACAGGGGCGGAACACCGGGGAGCTGTTTTTT.